This T cell receptor (beta chain) stems from a study of CD8+ T cells in alopecia areata. Study at large: Tofacitinib was taken orally by treated patients, and the dose was 5 to 10 mg twice daily.

CDR3 length equals 10 residues. Trimming removed 5 bases at V and 5 bases at J, with 6 bases between. Germline V gene sequence: CDR1 DFQATT, CDR2 SNEGSKA (reference sequence). cDNA prepared by RNA extraction and subsequent reverse transcription served as the template for sequencing. Sequencing was performed with immunoSEQ multiplex PCR; in TCRdb, only in-frame clones are kept and a portion is missing. The sample lists about 91,000 clones, 35% to 45% occurring once. The sequence was obtained from a human donor with alopecia areata. Source material: CD4+ T cells sorted from blood. The rearrangement links TRBV20-1 to TRBJ1-2; perhaps TRBD1 as D (5 bases). The CDR3 DNA reads as TGCAGTGCTGGACAATATGGCTACACCTTC. This encodes CSAGQYGYTF.